This is a list of T cell receptor beta chains from one sample in a study of blood T cells in healthy people across ages. TCRdb redid the calling of the 5' RACE reads with MiXCR, one entry per CDR3 protein. The sample consists of 1.5 million to 2 million distinct CDR3 sequences, 25% to 30% of them appearing once. The specimen sequenced was blood. These receptor sequences come from a woman in her twenties or thirties in good health. CDR3s include the opening cysteine and the closing phenylalanine or tryptophan. The order of the fields is V gene, D gene, clone size, J gene, CDR3 protein, CDR3 DNA. D genes are given only for firm matches. Not every row has a clone size; where given, it reads once, few, many or a size class.

TRBV7-2	.	.	TRBJ2-1	CASRGGRGRADEQFF	TGTGCCAGCAGGGGTGGTCGGGGGAGAGCCGATGAGCAGTTCTTC
TRBV29-1	.	many	TRBJ2-5	CSGLGAVKYQETQYF	TGCAGCGGACTCGGAGCGGTTAAGTACCAAGAGACCCAGTACTTC
TRBV28	TRBD1	few	TRBJ2-7	CASRRPPGQGSYEQYF	TGTGCCAGCAGGAGGCCCCCGGGACAGGGGTCCTACGAGCAGTACTTC
TRBV10-3	TRBD2	few	TRBJ2-1	CAISGMEAGSYNEQFF	TGTGCCATCAGTGGTATGGAAGCGGGATCCTACAATGAGCAGTTCTTC
TRBV6-5	.	.	TRBJ1-2	CASTGLSDYGYTF	TGTGCCAGCACGGGGCTATCTGACTATGGCTACACCTTC
TRBV28	.	.	TRBJ1-5	CASSPHHRENQPQHF	TGTGCCAGCAGCCCACATCACAGGGAAAATCAGCCCCAGCATTTT
TRBV5-1	TRBD2	many	TRBJ2-1	CASSATSGGPNEQFF	TGCGCCAGCAGCGCGACTAGCGGGGGCCCAAATGAGCAGTTCTTC
TRBV20-1	.	.	TRBJ2-1	CSASRAGLADEQFF	TGCAGTGCTAGTCGGGCTGGCCTCGCTGATGAGCAGTTCTTC
TRBV7-3	TRBD1	few	TRBJ2-3	CASSAQGTGPTDTQYF	TGTGCCAGCAGCGCACAGGGGACGGGCCCCACAGATACGCAGTATTTT
TRBV12-3/TRBV12-4	TRBD1	many	TRBJ2-5	CASSSNGDRGETQYF	TGTGCCAGCAGTTCAAACGGAGACAGGGGAGAGACCCAGTACTTC
TRBV6-6	.	few	TRBJ2-3	CASSYRQGLGGTQYF	TGTGCCAGCAGTTACCGGCAGGGCCTAGGTGGTACGCAGTATTTT
TRBV10-2	.	many	TRBJ2-7	CASSVGGGAWYEQYF	TGCGCCAGCAGTGTCGGTGGAGGGGCGTGGTACGAGCAGTACTTC
TRBV7-8	.	.	TRBJ1-1	CASSSFMNTEALF	TGTGCCAGCAGCTCGTTTATGAACACTGAAGCTCTCTTT
TRBV5-1	.	many	TRBJ2-5	CASSLSGAMTQETQYF	TGCGCCAGCAGCTTGTCGGGGGCCATGACCCAAGAGACCCAGTACTTC
TRBV9	TRBD1	.	TRBJ1-2	CASSAQGAHNYGYTF	TGTGCCAGCAGCGCGCAGGGGGCACATAACTATGGCTACACCTTC
TRBV5-5	.	.	TRBJ2-7	CASSLLYTYEQYF	TGTGCCAGCAGCCTTTTATATACCTACGAGCAGTACTTC
TRBV28	.	.	TRBJ1-2	CASSPGGGLRDYTF	TGTGCCAGCAGTCCGGGTGGGGGTCTTAGAGACTACACCTTC
TRBV19	.	few	TRBJ2-5	CASRGTKTQYF	TGTGCCAGTAGGGGCACCAAGACCCAGTACTTC
TRBV12-3/TRBV12-4	.	many	TRBJ2-5	CASSLVQQETQYF	TGTGCCAGCAGTTTAGTTCAACAAGAGACCCAGTACTTC
TRBV18	.	few	TRBJ2-3	CVSSPREDTQYF	TGTGTCAGCTCACCCAGGGAAGATACGCAGTATTTT
TRBV5-1	.	.	TRBJ1-4	CASSLVGETNERLFF	TGCGCCAGCAGCTTGGTGGGGGAGACTAATGAAAGACTGTTTTTT
TRBV12-3/TRBV12-4	TRBD1	many	TRBJ1-5	CASSLDRVGQPQHF	TGTGCCAGCAGTTTGGACAGGGTTGGTCAGCCCCAGCATTTT
TRBV20-1	TRBD2	many	TRBJ2-1	CSARRYGLAGFNEQFF	TGCAGTGCTAGAAGATACGGGCTAGCGGGTTTCAATGAGCAGTTCTTC
TRBV6-5	TRBD2	.	TRBJ2-3	CVSSVTSGGTDTQYF	TGTGTCAGCAGCGTGACTAGCGGGGGCACAGATACGCAGTATTTT
TRBV20-1	.	once	TRBJ1-3	CSARRPPQGAGNTIYF	TGCAGTGCTAGACGACCCCCACAGGGTGCTGGAAACACCATATATTTT
TRBV5-5	TRBD2	.	TRBJ2-6	CASSPLALTSGTNVLTF	TGTGCCAGCAGCCCACTAGCGCTAACCTCTGGGACCAACGTCCTGACTTTC
TRBV5-1	.	.	TRBJ2-5	CASSLGTAQQETQYF	TGCGCCAGCAGCTTGGGGACAGCACAACAAGAGACCCAGTACTTC
TRBV9	TRBD1	.	TRBJ1-5	CASSRQGIQPLHF	TGTGCCAGCAGCAGACAGGGTATCCAGCCCCTGCATTTT
TRBV20-1	TRBD2	.	TRBJ2-1	CSARDGGASGYNEQFF	TGCAGTGCTAGAGACGGGGGGGCTAGCGGCTACAATGAGCAGTTCTTC
TRBV5-1	.	many	TRBJ1-1	CASSLGGGSTEAFF	TGCGCCAGCAGCTTGGGTGGGGGAAGCACTGAAGCTTTCTTT
TRBV5-1	TRBD1	.	TRBJ2-1	CASSPVQGASEQFF	TGCGCCAGCAGCCCTGTCCAGGGGGCCAGTGAGCAGTTCTTC
TRBV20-1	.	.	TRBJ2-1	CSALSWGSSYNEQFF	TGCAGTGCCCTGAGCTGGGGTAGCTCCTACAATGAGCAGTTCTTC
TRBV9	TRBD1	once	TRBJ1-4	CASSALTGSGEKLFF	TGTGCCAGCAGCGCATTGACAGGGTCGGGTGAAAAACTGTTTTTT
TRBV11-2	TRBD2	.	TRBJ2-7	CTSSAGMSYEQYF	TGTACCAGCTCAGCGGGGATGTCCTACGAGCAGTACTTC
TRBV11-3	TRBD1	few	TRBJ2-4	CASSPSGQGRGNIQYF	TGTGCCAGCAGCCCATCGGGACAGGGGAGGGGAAACATTCAGTACTTC
TRBV7-6	TRBD1	.	TRBJ2-1	CASSRKTGKSGDEQFF	TGTGCCAGCAGCCGTAAGACAGGGAAAAGCGGAGACGAGCAGTTCTTC
TRBV10-2	.	.	TRBJ1-2	CASSESRDGYGYTF	TGCGCCAGCAGTGAGTCGCGGGACGGCTATGGCTACACCTTC
TRBV12-3/TRBV12-4	.	many	TRBJ1-5	CASSLSGLSNQPQHF	TGTGCCAGCAGTTTATCGGGGTTGAGCAATCAGCCCCAGCATTTT
TRBV28	TRBD1	few	TRBJ2-6	CASSMNQGGAGANVLTF	TGTGCCAGCAGTATGAACCAAGGGGGCGCTGGGGCCAACGTCCTGACTTTC
TRBV6-2/TRBV6-3	.	many	TRBJ1-5	CASSRDTFSNQPQHF	TGTGCCAGCAGTCGGGACACCTTCTCCAATCAGCCCCAGCATTTT
TRBV28	.	.	TRBJ2-7	CVSSKQGGYEQYF	TGTGTCAGCAGTAAACAGGGGGGGTACGAGCAGTACTTC
TRBV5-6	TRBD2	few	TRBJ2-3	CASSFGLVTDTQYF	TGTGCCAGCAGCTTCGGACTAGTAACAGATACGCAGTATTTT